The subject of this entry is one TCR beta chain. In terms of age and location, participants ranged from roughly 18 to 95 years and lived in about two dozen US areas. Clinical histories supplied by participants themselves formed the basis of cohort assignment. Some clones are missing from TCRdb's copy, which holds only in-frame ones; the method was immunoSEQ multiplex PCR. Here the sample spans 300,000 to 400,000 clones, 65% to 90% being singletons. The CDR3 loop spans 14 amino acids. From germline, CDR1 is MNHEY and CDR2 SMNVEV (reference sequence). V lost 6 bases and J lost 8, with 16 bases in between. The sample is drawn from a study of blood T cell repertoires in COVID-19.

This chain connects TRBV27 to TRBJ2-2, with a weak D call TRBD2 (6 bases). Sequenced material: PBMCs or T cells enriched from blood (not recorded which). The TCR comes from a woman in her thirties or forties with acute COVID-19. The CDR3: CASRRLGMDGELFF. CDR3 in DNA: TGTGCCAGCAGAAGACTAGGGATGGATGGGGAGCTGTTTTTT.